One T cell receptor beta chain is described in this entry. Its antigen is undetermined. TCRbeta library preparation incorporated unique molecular identifiers. TCRdb reanalysed the PCR reads using MiXCR and keeps one entry per CDR3 protein. Seen here are hundreds of thousands of distinct CDR3 sequences, less than 20% observed once, and the top ten hold 5%. The sample belongs to a study of T-cell reconstitution after alpha-beta-depleted transplantation in children. This CDR3 region has 15 residues. The germline CDR1 and CDR2 sequences are MDHEN and SYDVKM. Trimming shortened V by 7 bases and J by 2 bases, and 17 bases separated the two germline ends. Study observations and caveats: Several hundred expanded graft clones reportedly were the source of alpha-beta T cells about two months after transplant. Newly generated T cells supplied most T-cell counts and diversity one year post-transplant.

This TCR was recovered from a male patient younger than 18 who had a stem cell transplant for acute lymphoblastic leukemia, so the T cells may come from the graft donor. Sample: PBMCs, mostly from graft donor cells, taken 360 days after TCRalphabeta/CD19-depleted stem cell transplant. The chain joins TRBV28 to TRBJ1-2, with D tentatively TRBD1 (5 bases). The CDR3 loop reads CASITWWGKNYGYTF. The CDR3 DNA is TGTGCCAGCATTACTTGGTGGGGGAAGAACTATGGCTACACCTTC.